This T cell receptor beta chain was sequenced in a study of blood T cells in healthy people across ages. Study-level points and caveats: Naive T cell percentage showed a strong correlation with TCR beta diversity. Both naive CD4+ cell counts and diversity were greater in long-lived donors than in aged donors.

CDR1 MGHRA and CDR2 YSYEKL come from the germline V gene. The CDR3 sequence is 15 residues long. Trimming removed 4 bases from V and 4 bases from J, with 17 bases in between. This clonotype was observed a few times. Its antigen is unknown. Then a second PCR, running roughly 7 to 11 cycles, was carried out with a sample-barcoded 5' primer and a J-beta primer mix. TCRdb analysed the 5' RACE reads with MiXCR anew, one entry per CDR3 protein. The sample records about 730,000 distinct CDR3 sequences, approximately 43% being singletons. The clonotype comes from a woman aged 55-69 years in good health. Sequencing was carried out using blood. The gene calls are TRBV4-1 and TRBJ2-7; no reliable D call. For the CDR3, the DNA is TGCGCCAGCAGCCCCACGATGATGTTAGAGTACGAGCAGTACTTC. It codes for CASSPTMMLEYEQYF.